This passage covers 10 T cell receptor beta chains from one sample sequenced in a study of OX40 agonist ivuxolimab in advanced cancers. Sequencing was performed with immunoSEQ multiplex PCR; in TCRdb, only in-frame clones are kept and a portion is missing. The sample yields tens of thousands of clones, about 85% seen once. The source was CD4+ or CD8+ T cells sorted from blood, collected in a trial of the OX40 agonist ivuxolimab. The receptors were gathered from an adult with an advanced solid tumor such as melanoma, head and neck, liver or kidney cancer.

V gene TRBV11-3 combines with J gene TRBJ2-7; TRBD1 might be the D (5 bases). CDR1 SGHNT and CDR2 YENEEA come from the germline V gene. Trimming pared 1 base from V and 5 bases from J, leaving 12 bases between. CDR3 length equals 14 residues. The CDR3, as DNA: TGTGCCAGCAGCTTAGGGCAGGGAAAACACGAGCAGTACTTC. Amino acids: CASSLGQGKHEQYF. Full variable domain (rest looked up from reference TRBV11-3 and TRBJ2-7): EAGVVQSPRYKIIEKKQPVAFWCNPISGHNTLYWYLQNLGQGPELLIRYENEEAVDDSQLPKDRFSAERLKGVDSTLKIQPAELGDSAVYLCASSLGQGKHEQYFGPGTRLTVT.

CDR3 nucleotide sequence: TGTGCCAGCAGCTTTTACGGGGCCGGCTACACCTTC. This encodes CASSFYGAGYTF. The chain recombines TRBV7-9 with TRBJ1-2; D perhaps matches TRBD1 (5 bases). The CDR3 length is 12 residues. With 3 bases removed from V and 8 bases from J, the gap between germline ends came to 10 bases. The germline gives CDR1 SEHNR, CDR2 FQNEAQ (reference sequence).

The chain has TRBV10-1 and TRBJ2-3; TRBD2 agrees at 7 bases. Trimming took 3 bases from V and 2 from J; bases not matched to a gene: 11. Per germline, CDR1 WNHNN and CDR2 SYGVQD (reference sequence). This CDR3 is 17 amino acids long. CDR3 protein: CASSEMVQRGVTDTQYF. The CDR3 coding sequence is TGCGCCAGCAGTGAAATGGTCCAGCGGGGAGTCACAGATACGCAGTATTTT.

The chain employs TRBV21-1 and TRBJ2-7; the table gives TRBD2 as D, unverified against the DNA. TRBV21-1 is described as a pseudogene. The CDR3 has 17 residues. CDR3 in amino acids: CASSKAASGESSYEQYF. DNA of the CDR3: TGTGCCAGCAGCAAAGCGGCTAGCGGGGAGAGCTCCTACGAGCAGTACTTC.

The rearrangement uses TRBV5-1 and TRBJ2-1; D is uncertain. The CDR3 is 13 amino acids. The V gene lost 4 bases and the J gene lost 6 bases, with 11 bases spanning the gap. Germline CDR1 reads SGHRS; CDR2 reads YFSETQ. CDR3 protein: CASSQQYVNEQFF. In DNA, the CDR3 is TGCGCCAGCAGCCAGCAATATGTCAATGAGCAGTTCTTC. Filled out from reference TRBV5-1 and TRBJ2-1, the complete variable domain reads KAGVTQTPRYLIKTRGQQVTLSCSPISGHRSVSWYQQTPGQGLQFLFEYFSETQRNKGNFPGRFSGRQFSNSRSEMNVSTLELGDSALYLCASSQQYVNEQFFGPGTRLTVL.

The genes are TRBV6-1 and TRBJ1-1, with D uncertain. The CDR3 consists of 10 residues. Deletions cut 2 bases from V and 12 bases from J, with 7 bases between. The germline gives CDR1 MNHNS, CDR2 SASEGT. The CDR3 protein is CASSEIVPFF. CDR3 nucleotide sequence: TGTGCCAGCAGTGAAATCGTCCCTTTCTTT.

J is TRBJ2-2 and V is TRBV28, with TRBD2 matching 7 bases. CDR1 is MDHEN and CDR2 is SYDVKM in the germline V gene. J gave up 2 bases and V 6 bases, and 9 bases lay outside the gene matches. The CDR3 runs to 16 residues. The CDR3 DNA reads as TGTGCCAGCAGACTACCAGGGAGGGGTAACACCGGGGAGCTGTTTTTT. Translating it yields CASRLPGRGNTGELFF. The full variable domain, with the rest looked up from reference TRBV28 and TRBJ2-2, is DVKVTQSSRYLVKRTGEKVFLECVQDMDHENMFWYRQDPGLGLRLIYFSYDVKMKEKGDIPEGYSVSREKKERFSLILESASTNQTSMYLCASRLPGRGNTGELFFGEGSRLTVL.

The chain couples TRBV7-6 to TRBJ1-5; D not resolved. Germline loops: CDR1 SGHVS, CDR2 FNYEAQ. The CDR3 has 15 residues. The ends were cut back, 5 bases at V and 0 bases at J, with 11 bases in the middle. CDR3 nucleotides: TGTGCCAGCAGCACCGGCGGGTTTAGCAATCAGCCCCAGCATTTT. The encoded protein is CASSTGGFSNQPQHF.

The chain combines TRBV5-5 with TRBJ2-5; 8 bases line up with TRBD1. CDR1 and CDR2 from the germline V gene are SGHKS and YYEKEE (reference sequence). This CDR3 is built from 14 residues. Unmatched junction bases numbered 2, after V lost 0 bases and J lost 4 bases. The CDR3 loop reads CASSLVDRVETQYF. CDR3 in DNA: TGTGCCAGCAGCTTGGTGGACAGGGTAGAGACCCAGTACTTC.

On this clone: The junction departs from germline at one end; a sequencing error may be responsible. The gene calls are TRBV7-2 and TRBJ1-3; tentatively, D is TRBD1 (6 bases). The CDR3 sequence is 18 residues long. The V gene's germline CDR1 is SGHTA and CDR2 FQGNSA. The CDR3 loop reads CASSSYGRSGGTGSTIYF. The CDR3 DNA sequence: TGTGCCAGCAGCTCCTATGGAAGGTCCGGGGGCACTGGAAGCACCATATATTTT.